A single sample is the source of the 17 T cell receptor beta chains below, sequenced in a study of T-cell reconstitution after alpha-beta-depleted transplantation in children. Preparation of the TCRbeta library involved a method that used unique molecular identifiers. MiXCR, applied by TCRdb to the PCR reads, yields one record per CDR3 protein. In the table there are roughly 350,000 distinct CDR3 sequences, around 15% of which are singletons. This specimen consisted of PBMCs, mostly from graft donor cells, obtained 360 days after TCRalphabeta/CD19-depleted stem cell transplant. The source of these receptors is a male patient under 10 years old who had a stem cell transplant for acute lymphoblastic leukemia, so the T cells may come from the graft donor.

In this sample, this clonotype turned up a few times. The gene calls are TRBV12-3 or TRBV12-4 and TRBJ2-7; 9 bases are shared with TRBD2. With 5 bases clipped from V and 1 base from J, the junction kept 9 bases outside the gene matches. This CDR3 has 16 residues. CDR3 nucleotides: TGTGCCAGCAGTGAGACTAGCGGTGTATTTTCCTACGAGCAGTACTTC. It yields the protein CASSETSGVFSYEQYF.

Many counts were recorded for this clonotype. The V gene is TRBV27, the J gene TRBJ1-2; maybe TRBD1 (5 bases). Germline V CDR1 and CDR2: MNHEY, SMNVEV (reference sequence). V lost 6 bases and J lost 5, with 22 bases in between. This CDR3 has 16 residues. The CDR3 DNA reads TGTGCCAGCAGAACCTACCGGGACTCCTCCGAGTATGGCTACACCTTC. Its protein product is CASRTYRDSSEYGYTF.

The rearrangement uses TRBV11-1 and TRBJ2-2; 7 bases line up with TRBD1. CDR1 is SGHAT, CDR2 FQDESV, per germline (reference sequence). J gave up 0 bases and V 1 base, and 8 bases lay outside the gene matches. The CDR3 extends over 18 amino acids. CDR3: CASSLEVRGKSNTGELFF. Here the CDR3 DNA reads TGTGCCAGCAGCTTAGAAGTCAGGGGGAAATCGAACACCGGGGAGCTGTTTTTT.

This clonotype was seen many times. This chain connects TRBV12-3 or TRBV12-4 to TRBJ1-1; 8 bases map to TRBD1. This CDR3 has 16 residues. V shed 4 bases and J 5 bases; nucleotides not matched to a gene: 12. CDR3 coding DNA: TGTGCCAGCAGTTCAACAGGGGGAGGAGGTCAGACTGAAGCTTTCTTT. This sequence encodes CASSSTGGGGQTEAFF.

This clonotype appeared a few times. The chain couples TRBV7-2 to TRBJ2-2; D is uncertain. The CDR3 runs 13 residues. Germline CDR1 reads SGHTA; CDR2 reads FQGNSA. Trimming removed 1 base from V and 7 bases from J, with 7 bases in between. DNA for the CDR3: TGTGCCAGCAGCTTAGTACTCGTCGGGGAGCTGTTTTTT. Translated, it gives CASSLVLVGELFF.

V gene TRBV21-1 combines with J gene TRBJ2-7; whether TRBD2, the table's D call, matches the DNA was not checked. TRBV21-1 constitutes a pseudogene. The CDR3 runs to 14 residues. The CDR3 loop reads CASSNRRGPYEQYF. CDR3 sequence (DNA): TGTGCCAGCAGCAACAGGCGGGGTCCCTACGAGCAGTACTTC.

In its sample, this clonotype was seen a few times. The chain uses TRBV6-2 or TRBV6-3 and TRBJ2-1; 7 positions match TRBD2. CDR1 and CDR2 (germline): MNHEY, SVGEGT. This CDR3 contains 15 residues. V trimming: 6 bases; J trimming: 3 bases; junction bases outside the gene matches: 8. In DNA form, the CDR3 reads TGTGCCAGCAGCGTTATAGCGGGCAGCTACAATGAGCAGTTCTTC. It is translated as CASSVIAGSYNEQFF.

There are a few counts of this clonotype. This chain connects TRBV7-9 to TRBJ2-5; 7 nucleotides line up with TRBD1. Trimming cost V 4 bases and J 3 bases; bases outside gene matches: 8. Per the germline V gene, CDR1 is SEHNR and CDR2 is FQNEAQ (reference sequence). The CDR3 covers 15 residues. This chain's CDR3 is CASSSIHDREETQYF. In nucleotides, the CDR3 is TGTGCCAGCAGCTCTATACACGACAGGGAAGAGACCCAGTACTTC.

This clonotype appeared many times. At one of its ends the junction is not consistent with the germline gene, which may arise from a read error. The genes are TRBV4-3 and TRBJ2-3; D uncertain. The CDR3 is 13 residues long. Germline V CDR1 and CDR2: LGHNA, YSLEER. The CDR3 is CASSQGSTDTQYF. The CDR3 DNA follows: TGTGCCAGCAGCCAAGGGAGCACAGATACGCAGTATTTT.

The CDR3 bases are TGCAGTGCTAGAGGGTTGCGACTAGCGGGTTACACCGGGGAGCTGTTTTTT. This gives the protein CSARGLRLAGYTGELFF. The chain combines TRBV20-1 with TRBJ2-2; 10 bases agree with TRBD2. The ends lost 1 base at V and 3 bases at J; junction bases unmatched: 8. Germline CDR1 is DFQATT and CDR2 is SNEGSKA (reference sequence). The length of the CDR3 is 17 residues.

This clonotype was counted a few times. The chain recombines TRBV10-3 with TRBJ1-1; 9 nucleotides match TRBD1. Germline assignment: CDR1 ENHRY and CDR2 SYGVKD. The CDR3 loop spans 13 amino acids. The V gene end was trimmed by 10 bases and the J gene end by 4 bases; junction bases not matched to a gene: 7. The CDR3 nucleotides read TGTGCCAACCGGGGACAGGGAGGCACTGAAGCTTTCTTT. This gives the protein CANRGQGGTEAFF.

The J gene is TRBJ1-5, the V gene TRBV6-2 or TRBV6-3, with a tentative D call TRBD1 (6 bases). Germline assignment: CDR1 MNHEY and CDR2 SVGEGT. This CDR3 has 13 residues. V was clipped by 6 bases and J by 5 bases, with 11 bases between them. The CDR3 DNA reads TGTGCCAGCAGACAGGGAAGGGATCAGCCCCAGCATTTT. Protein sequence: CASRQGRDQPQHF.

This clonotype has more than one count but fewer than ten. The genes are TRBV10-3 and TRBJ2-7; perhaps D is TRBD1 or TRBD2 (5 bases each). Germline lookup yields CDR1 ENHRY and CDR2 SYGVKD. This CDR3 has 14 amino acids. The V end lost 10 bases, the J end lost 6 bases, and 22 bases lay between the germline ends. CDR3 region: CATAGTWATREQYF. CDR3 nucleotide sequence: TGTGCCACGGCCGGGACCTGGGCCACCCGCGAGCAGTACTTC.

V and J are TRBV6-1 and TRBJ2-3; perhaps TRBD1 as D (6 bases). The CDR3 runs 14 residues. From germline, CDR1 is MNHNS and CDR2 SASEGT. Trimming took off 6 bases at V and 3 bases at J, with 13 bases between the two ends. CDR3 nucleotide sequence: TGTGCCAGCAGCCCCGCTCAGGGGACAGATACGCAGTATTTT. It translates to CASSPAQGTDTQYF.

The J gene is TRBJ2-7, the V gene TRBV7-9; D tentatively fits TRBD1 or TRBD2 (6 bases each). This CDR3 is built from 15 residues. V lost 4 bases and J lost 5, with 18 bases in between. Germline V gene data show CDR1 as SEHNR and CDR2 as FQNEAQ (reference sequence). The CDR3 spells CASSSNSRRGDEQYF. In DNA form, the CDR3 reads TGTGCCAGCAGCTCCAATTCTAGGAGGGGGGACGAGCAGTACTTC.

The CDR3 region is CASSEAGYEQFF. CDR3 sequence (DNA): TGTGCCAGCAGTGAAGCCGGGTATGAGCAGTTCTTC. The V call is TRBV2, the J call TRBJ2-1, with unresolved D. This CDR3 has 12 amino acids. The V gene's germline CDR1 is SNHLY and CDR2 FYNNEI. The germline V and J ends were trimmed by 0 bases and 8 bases, with 5 bases remaining between them.

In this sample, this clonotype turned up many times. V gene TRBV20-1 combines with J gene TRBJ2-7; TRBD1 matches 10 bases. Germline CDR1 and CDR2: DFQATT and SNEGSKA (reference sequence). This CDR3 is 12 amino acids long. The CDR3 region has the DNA TGCAGCATCGGACAGGGGGCCTACGAGCAGTACTTC. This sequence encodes CSIGQGAYEQYF.